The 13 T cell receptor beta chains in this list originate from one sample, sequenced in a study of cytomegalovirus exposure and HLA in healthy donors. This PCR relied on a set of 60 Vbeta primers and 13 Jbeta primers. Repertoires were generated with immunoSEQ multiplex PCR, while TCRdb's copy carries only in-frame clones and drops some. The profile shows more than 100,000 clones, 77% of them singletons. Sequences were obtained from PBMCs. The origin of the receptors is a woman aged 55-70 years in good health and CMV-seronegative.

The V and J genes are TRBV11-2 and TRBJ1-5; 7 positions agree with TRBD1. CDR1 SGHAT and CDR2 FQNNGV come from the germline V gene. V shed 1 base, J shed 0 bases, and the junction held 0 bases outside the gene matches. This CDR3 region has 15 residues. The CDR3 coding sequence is TGTGCCAGCAGCTTAGGGGACAGTAGCAATCAGCCCCAGCATTTT. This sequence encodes CASSLGDSSNQPQHF.

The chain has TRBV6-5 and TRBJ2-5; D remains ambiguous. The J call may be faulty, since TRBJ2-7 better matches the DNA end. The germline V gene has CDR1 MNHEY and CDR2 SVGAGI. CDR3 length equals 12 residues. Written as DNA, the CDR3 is TGTGCCAGCAGTCAATCCCCATACGAGCAGTACTTC. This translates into CASSQSPYEQYF.

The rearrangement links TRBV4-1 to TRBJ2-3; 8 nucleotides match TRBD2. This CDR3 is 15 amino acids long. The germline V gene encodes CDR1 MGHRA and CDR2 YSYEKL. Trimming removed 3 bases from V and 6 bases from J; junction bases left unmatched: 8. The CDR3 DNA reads TGCGCCAGCAGCCACCCCGGGACTAGGTCCGATACGCAGTATTTT. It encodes CASSHPGTRSDTQYF.

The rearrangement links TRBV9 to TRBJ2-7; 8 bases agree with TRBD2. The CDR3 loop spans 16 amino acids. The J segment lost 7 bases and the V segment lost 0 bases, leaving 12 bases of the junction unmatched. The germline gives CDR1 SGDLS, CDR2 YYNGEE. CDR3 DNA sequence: TGTGCCAGCAGCGTAGATAGCGGGGCCCCCGGGTATGAGCAGTACTTC. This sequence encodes CASSVDSGAPGYEQYF.

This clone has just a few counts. CDR3 coding DNA: TGTGCCAGCAGAGACAGGGGACTTACGGAAAAACTGTTTTTT. This codes for CASRDRGLTEKLFF. The rearrangement links TRBV6-1 to TRBJ1-4; 8 bases fit TRBD1. The CDR3 contains 14 residues. V shed 6 bases and J 8 bases; nucleotides not matched to a gene: 8. Germline CDR1 is MNHNS and CDR2 is SASEGT.

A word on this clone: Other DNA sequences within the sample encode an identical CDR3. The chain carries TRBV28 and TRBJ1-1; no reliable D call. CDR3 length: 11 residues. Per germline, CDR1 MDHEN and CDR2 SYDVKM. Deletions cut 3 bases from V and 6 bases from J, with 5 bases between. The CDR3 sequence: CASSLRAEAFF. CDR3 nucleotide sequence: TGTGCCAGCAGTTTGCGCGCTGAAGCTTTCTTT. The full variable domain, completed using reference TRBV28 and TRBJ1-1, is DVKVTQSSRYLVKRTGEKVFLECVQDMDHENMFWYRQDPGLGLRLIYFSYDVKMKEKGDIPEGYSVSREKKERFSLILESASTNQTSMYLCASSLRAEAFFGQGTRLTVV.

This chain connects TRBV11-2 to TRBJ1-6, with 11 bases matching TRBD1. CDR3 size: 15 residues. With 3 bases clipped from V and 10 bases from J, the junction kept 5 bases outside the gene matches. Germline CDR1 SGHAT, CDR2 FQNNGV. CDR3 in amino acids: CASSFGQGAHSPLHF. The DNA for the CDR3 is TGTGCCAGCAGCTTTGGACAGGGGGCTCACTCACCCCTCCACTTT.

The CDR3 protein is CASSSTGTGDYGYTF. Here the CDR3 DNA reads TGTGCCAGCAGTTCCACCGGGACAGGGGACTATGGCTACACCTTC. The gene calls are TRBV6-5 and TRBJ1-2; 10 bases are shared with TRBD1. The CDR3 loop spans 15 amino acids. With 4 bases clipped from V and 3 bases from J, the junction kept 5 bases outside the gene matches. CDR1 is MNHEY, CDR2 SVGAGI, per germline.

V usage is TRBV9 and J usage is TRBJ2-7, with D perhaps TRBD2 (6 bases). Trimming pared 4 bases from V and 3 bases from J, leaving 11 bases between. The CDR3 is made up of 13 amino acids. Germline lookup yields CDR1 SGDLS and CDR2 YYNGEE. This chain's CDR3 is CASSPRGSYEQYF. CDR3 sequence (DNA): TGTGCCAGCAGCCCTCGGGGGAGCTACGAGCAGTACTTC.

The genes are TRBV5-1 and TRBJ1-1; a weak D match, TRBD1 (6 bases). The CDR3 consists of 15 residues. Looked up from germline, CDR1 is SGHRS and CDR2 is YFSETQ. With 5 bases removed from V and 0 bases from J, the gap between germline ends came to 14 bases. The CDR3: CASRITGTMNTEAFF. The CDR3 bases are TGCGCCAGCAGAATTACCGGGACAATGAACACTGAAGCTTTCTTT. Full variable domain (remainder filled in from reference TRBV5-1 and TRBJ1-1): KAGVTQTPRYLIKTRGQQVTLSCSPISGHRSVSWYQQTPGQGLQFLFEYFSETQRNKGNFPGRFSGRQFSNSRSEMNVSTLELGDSALYLCASRITGTMNTEAFFGQGTRLTVV.

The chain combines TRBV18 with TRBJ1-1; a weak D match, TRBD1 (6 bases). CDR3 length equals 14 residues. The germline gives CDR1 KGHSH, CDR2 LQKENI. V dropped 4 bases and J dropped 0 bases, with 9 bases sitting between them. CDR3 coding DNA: TGTGCCAGCTCACAGCAGGGGTTGAACACTGAAGCTTTCTTT. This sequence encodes CASSQQGLNTEAFF. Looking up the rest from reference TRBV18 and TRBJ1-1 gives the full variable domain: NAGVMQNPRHLVRRRGQEARLRCSPMKGHSHVYWYRQLPEEGLKFMVYLQKENIIDESGMPKERFSAEFPKEGPSILRIQQVVRGDSAAYFCASSQQGLNTEAFFGQGTRLTVV.

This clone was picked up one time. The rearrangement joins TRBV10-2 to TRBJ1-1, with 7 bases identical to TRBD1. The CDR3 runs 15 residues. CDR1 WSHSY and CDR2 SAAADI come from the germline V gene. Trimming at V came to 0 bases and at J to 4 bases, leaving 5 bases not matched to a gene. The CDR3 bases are TGCGCCAGCAGTGAGTCGACAGGGCGAGGCACTGAAGCTTTCTTT. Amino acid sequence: CASSESTGRGTEAFF.

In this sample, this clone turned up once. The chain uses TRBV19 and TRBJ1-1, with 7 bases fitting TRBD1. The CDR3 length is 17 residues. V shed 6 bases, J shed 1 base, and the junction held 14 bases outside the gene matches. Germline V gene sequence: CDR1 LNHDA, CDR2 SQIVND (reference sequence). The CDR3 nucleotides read TGTGCCAGTAGCAGCCGACAGGGAGTACAGAAGAACACTGAAGCTTTCTTT. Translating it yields CASSSRQGVQKNTEAFF.